What follows are 14 T cell receptor beta chains derived from one specimen sequenced in a study of siplizumab effects on memory and regulatory T cells. Only in-frame clones appear in the TCRdb table, and some are missing; sequencing was by immunoSEQ multiplex PCR. Found here are 70,000 to 95,000 clones, roughly 96% of them singletons; the top ten hold 0.03% to 0.035%. Sequenced input: naive CD4+ T cells sorted from blood. The receptors were gathered from a human donor in good health.

J is TRBJ1-4 and V is TRBV4-3; no definite D call. Germline V gene sequence: CDR1 LGHNA, CDR2 YSLEER. V dropped 8 bases and J dropped 4 bases, with 8 bases sitting between them. CDR3 length: 12 residues. The CDR3 sequence is CASGRINEKLFF. The CDR3 nucleotides read TGCGCCAGCGGTCGGATTAATGAAAAACTGTTTTTT.

This CDR3 is CASSPRADRGKADTQYF. In DNA, the CDR3 is TGTGCCAGCTCACCACGGGCGGACAGGGGGAAGGCAGATACGCAGTATTTT. The chain recombines TRBV18 with TRBJ2-3; the match to TRBD1 covers 10 bases. The ends lost 1 base at V and 4 bases at J; junction bases unmatched: 8. The CDR3 loop spans 17 amino acids. Germline CDR1 and CDR2: KGHSH and LQKENI.

V gene TRBV13 combines with J gene TRBJ2-3; 8 bases map to TRBD2. V lost 8 bases and J lost 3; bases outside the gene matches: 7. CDR1 is PRHDT, CDR2 FYEKMQ, per germline (reference sequence). The CDR3 is 14 amino acids. The CDR3 DNA reads TGTGCCAGCCGGCCCGGGGGGGGAACAGATACGCAGTATTTT. Its protein is CASRPGGGTDTQYF. The whole variable domain, remainder taken from reference TRBV13 and TRBJ2-3, is AAGVIQSPRHLIKEKRETATLKCYPIPRHDTVYWYQQGPGQDPQFLISFYEKMQSDKGSIPDRFSAQQFSDYHSELNMSSLELGDSALYFCASRPGGGTDTQYFGPGTRLTVL.

This clone was seen only once. The chain combines TRBV28 with TRBJ2-7; 9 positions agree with TRBD1. Germline CDR1 and CDR2: MDHEN and SYDVKM. CDR3 length: 15 residues. V trimming: 2 bases; J trimming: 1 base; junction bases outside the gene matches: 3. This CDR3 is CASSLTGGASYEQYF. CDR3 DNA sequence: TGTGCCAGCAGTTTAACAGGGGGCGCGTCCTACGAGCAGTACTTC.

This clone is a singleton in its sample. J is TRBJ1-6 and V is TRBV5-6; weak D call: TRBD1 (6 bases). Germline V gene data show CDR1 as SGHDT and CDR2 as YYEEEE. The V and J ends lost 4 bases and 0 bases respectively, with 11 bases between them. This CDR3 has 16 residues. CDR3 sequence (DNA): TGTGCCAGCAGCACCACAGGGAGCTCCTATAATTCACCCCTCCACTTT. Amino acid sequence: CASSTTGSSYNSPLHF.

This chain uses TRBV18 with TRBJ1-3; D uncertain. Germline V gene data show CDR1 as KGHSH and CDR2 as LQKENI. CDR3 length: 16 residues. V lost 2 bases, J lost 0 bases, and 11 bases lay in between. The CDR3 protein is CASSPFGSGSGNTIYF. DNA of the CDR3: TGTGCCAGCTCACCATTTGGCAGCGGCTCTGGAAACACCATATATTTT.

The chain couples TRBV21-1 to TRBJ1-6; TRBD1, the table's D call, was not compared with the DNA. TRBV21-1 is marked as a pseudogene. The CDR3 spans 18 residues. For the CDR3, the DNA is TGTGCCAGCAGCAATTCAACAGGGGGAGACTCCTATAATTCACCCCTCCACTTT. Protein sequence: CASSNSTGGDSYNSPLHF.

The rearrangement uses TRBV30 and TRBJ2-3; D gene unclear. V lost 4 bases to trimming and J lost 4 bases, with 12 bases between them. Germline loops: CDR1 GTSNPN, CDR2 SVGIG (reference sequence). This CDR3 has 13 amino acids. Here the CDR3 reads CAWMAGWPDTQYF. The CDR3 coding sequence is TGTGCCTGGATGGCTGGATGGCCAGATACGCAGTATTTT.

As concerns this clone: The sample contains more than one DNA sequence encoding this CDR3. The rearrangement links TRBV18 to TRBJ2-7; the D gene is possibly TRBD2 (5 bases). Germline V CDR1 and CDR2: KGHSH, LQKENI. The CDR3 spans 13 residues. Trimming shortened V by 3 bases and J by 1 base, and 7 bases separated the two germline ends. DNA for the CDR3: TGTGCCAGCTCACCCCCGGGGTCCTACGAGCAGTACTTC. As protein: CASSPPGSYEQYF.

This clone appeared a single time. The chain combines TRBV11-2 with TRBJ2-2; no reliable D call. This CDR3 comprises 13 residues. Germline CDR1 is SGHAT and CDR2 is FQNNGV. V was shortened by 3 bases and J by 6 bases, with 8 bases between the two germline ends. The CDR3 protein is CASSFRRAGELFF. The CDR3 region has the DNA TGTGCCAGCAGCTTCCGAAGGGCCGGGGAGCTGTTTTTT.

The V gene is TRBV28, the J gene TRBJ1-6; D gene ambiguous. This CDR3 is built from 17 residues. Between the trimmed V and J ends, which lost 3 bases and 0 bases, there was a span of 12 bases. CDR1 is MDHEN and CDR2 is SYDVKM in the germline V gene. In DNA form, the CDR3 reads TGTGCCAGCAGTTTCTGGGCGAGGGCCTCCTATAATTCACCCCTCCACTTT. Translation: CASSFWARASYNSPLHF.

The chain uses TRBV5-4 and TRBJ1-5; D is unclear. CDR1 is SGHNT and CDR2 is YYREEE in the germline V gene (reference sequence). CDR3 size: 12 residues. V shed 2 bases and J shed 9 bases, with 9 bases lying between them. The CDR3 DNA sequence: TGTGCCAGCAGCTTTACCGGAGGGCCCCAGCATTTT. Residues: CASSFTGGPQHF.

V usage is TRBV5-1 and J usage is TRBJ1-2, with 8 bases matching TRBD1. Trimming cost V 2 bases and J 3 bases; bases outside gene matches: 9. Germline V gene sequence: CDR1 SGHRS, CDR2 YFSETQ. CDR3 length: 16 amino acids. CDR3 loop: CASSLHAGQGYYGYTF. In nucleotides, the CDR3 is TGCGCCAGCAGCTTACATGCCGGACAGGGATACTATGGCTACACCTTC.

This chain uses TRBV18 with TRBJ2-3, with TRBD2 identical over 14 bases. Per germline, CDR1 KGHSH and CDR2 LQKENI. The length of the CDR3 is 18 residues. Trimming removed 1 base from V and 6 bases from J; junction bases left unmatched: 9. CDR3 DNA sequence: TGTGCCAGCTCACCACGAACGACTAGCGGGGGGGCAGCTGATACGCAGTATTTT. Its protein is CASSPRTTSGGAADTQYF. Drawing the rest from reference TRBV18 and TRBJ2-3, the complete variable domain is NAGVMQNPRHLVRRRGQEARLRCSPMKGHSHVYWYRQLPEEGLKFMVYLQKENIIDESGMPKERFSAEFPKEGPSILRIQQVVRGDSAAYFCASSPRTTSGGAADTQYFGPGTRLTVL.